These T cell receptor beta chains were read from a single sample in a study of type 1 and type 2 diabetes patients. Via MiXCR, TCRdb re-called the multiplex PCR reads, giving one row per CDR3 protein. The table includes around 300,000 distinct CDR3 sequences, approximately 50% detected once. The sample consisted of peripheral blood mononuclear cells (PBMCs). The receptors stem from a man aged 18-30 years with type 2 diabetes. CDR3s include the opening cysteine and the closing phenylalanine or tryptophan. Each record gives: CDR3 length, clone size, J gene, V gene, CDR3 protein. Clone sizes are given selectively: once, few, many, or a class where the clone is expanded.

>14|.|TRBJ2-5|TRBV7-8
CASNTGGLQETQYF
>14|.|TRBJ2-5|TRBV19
CASSINGYQETQYF
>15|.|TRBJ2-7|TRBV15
CATSRARDGSYEQYF
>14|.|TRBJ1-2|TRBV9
CASSLGPGQGPYTF
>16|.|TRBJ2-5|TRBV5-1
CASSFTNSGEQETQYF
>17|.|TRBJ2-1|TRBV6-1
CASSEYLRHPEANEQFF
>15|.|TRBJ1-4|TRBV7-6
CASSLAHGRLEKLFF
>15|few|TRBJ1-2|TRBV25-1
CASSALPRGSGGYTF
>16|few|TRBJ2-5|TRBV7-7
CASSFGGSGGGETQYF
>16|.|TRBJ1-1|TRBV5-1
CASSLNQGGAETEAFF
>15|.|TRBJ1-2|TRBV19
CASSISQDRRVGYTF
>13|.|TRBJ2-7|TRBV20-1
CSARPDTPLEQYF
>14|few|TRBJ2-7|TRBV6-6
CASGGDRATYEQYF
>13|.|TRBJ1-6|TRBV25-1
CASKGQGNSPLHF
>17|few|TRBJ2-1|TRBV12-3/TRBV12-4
CASSPWASGDSYNEQFF
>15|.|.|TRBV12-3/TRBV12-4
CASSPGTGLRETQYF
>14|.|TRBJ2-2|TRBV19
CASSTTGNTGELFF
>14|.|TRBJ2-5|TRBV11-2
CASSSWGGSETQYF
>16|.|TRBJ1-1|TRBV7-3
CASSLSTAGMNTEAFF
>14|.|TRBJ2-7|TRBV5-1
CASTPDRSRYEQYF